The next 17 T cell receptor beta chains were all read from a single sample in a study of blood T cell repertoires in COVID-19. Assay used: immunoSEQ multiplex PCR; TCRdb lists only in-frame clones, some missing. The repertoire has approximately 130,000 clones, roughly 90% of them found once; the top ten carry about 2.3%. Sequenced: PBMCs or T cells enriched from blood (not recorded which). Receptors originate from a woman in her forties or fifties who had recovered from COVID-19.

CDR3 bases: TGTGCCAGCAGCGCCCAAAACCGACAGGACCCCAAGGTCCCCAATCAGCCCCAGCATTTT. It specifies CASSAQNRQDPKVPNQPQHF. The genes are TRBV21-1 and TRBJ1-5; the D call TRBD1 from the table was never checked on the DNA. TRBV21-1 corresponds to a pseudogene. This CDR3 spans 20 amino acids.

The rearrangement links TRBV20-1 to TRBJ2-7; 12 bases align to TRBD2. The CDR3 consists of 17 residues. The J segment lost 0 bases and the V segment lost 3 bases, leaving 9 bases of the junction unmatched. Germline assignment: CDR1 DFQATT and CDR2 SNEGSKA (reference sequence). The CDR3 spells CSASSGLAGTSSYEQYF. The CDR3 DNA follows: TGCAGTGCTAGTAGCGGACTAGCGGGAACGAGCTCCTACGAGCAGTACTTC.

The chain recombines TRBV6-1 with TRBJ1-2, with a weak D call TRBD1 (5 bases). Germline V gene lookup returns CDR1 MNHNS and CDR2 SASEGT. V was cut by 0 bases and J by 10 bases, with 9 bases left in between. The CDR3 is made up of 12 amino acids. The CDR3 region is CASSEARGAYTF. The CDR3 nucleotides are TGTGCCAGCAGTGAAGCTAGGGGTGCCTACACCTTC.

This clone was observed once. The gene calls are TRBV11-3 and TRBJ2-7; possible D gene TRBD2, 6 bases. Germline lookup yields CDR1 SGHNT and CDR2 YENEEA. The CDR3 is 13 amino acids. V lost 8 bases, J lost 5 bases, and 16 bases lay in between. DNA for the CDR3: TGTGCCAGCGGCCGCGGGGCCCTGCACGAGCAGTACTTC. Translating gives CASGRGALHEQYF.

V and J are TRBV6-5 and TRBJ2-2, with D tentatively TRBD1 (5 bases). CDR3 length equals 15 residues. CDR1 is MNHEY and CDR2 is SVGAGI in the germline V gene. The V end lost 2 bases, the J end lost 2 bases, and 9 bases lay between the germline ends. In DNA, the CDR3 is TGTGCCAGCAGTTACCAAAGGACAAACACCGGGGAGCTGTTTTTT. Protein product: CASSYQRTNTGELFF.

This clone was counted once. The CDR3 here is CASSLIGLGGYTF. CDR3 DNA: TGTGCCAGCAGCCTCATTGGACTGGGTGGCTACACCTTC. The J gene is TRBJ1-2, the V gene TRBV3-1 (or the pseudogene TRBV3-2); D unresolved. The CDR3 spans 13 residues. CDR1 and CDR2 (germline): LGHDT, YNNKEL (reference sequence). V was cut by 4 bases and J by 7 bases, with 13 bases left in between.

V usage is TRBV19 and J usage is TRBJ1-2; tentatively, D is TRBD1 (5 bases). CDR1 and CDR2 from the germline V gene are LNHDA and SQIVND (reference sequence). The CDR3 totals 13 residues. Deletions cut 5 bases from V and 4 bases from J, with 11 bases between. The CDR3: CASSEGLGYGYTF. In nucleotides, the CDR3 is TGTGCCAGTAGTGAGGGACTAGGCTATGGCTACACCTTC.

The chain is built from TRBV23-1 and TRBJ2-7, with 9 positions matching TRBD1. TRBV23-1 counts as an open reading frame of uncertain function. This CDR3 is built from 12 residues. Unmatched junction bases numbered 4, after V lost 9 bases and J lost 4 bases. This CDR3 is CARRDRAYEQYF. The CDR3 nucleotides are TGCGCCAGAAGGGACAGGGCATACGAGCAGTACTTC.

In nucleotides, the CDR3 is TGTGCCAGCAGCCCGGGACAGCTAGTAAGCACAGATACGCAGTATTTT. Amino acid sequence: CASSPGQLVSTDTQYF. V usage is TRBV11-2 and J usage is TRBJ2-3, with TRBD1 matching 7 bases. Germline V gene data show CDR1 as SGHAT and CDR2 as FQNNGV. After removal of 5 bases from V and 0 bases from J, the junction contained 8 bases not matched to a gene. This CDR3 has 16 residues.

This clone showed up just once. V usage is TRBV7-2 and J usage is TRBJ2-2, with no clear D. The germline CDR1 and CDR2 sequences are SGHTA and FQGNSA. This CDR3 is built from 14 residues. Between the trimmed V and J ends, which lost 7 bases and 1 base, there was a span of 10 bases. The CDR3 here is CASTLSENTGELFF. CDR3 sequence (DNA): TGTGCCAGCACCCTAAGCGAGAACACCGGGGAGCTGTTTTTT.

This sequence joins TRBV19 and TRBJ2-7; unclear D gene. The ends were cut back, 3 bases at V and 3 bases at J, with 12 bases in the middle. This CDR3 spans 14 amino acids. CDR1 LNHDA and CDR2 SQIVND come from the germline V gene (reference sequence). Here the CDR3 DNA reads TGTGCCAGTAGTATTCATAGAACCCACTACGAGCAGTACTTC. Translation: CASSIHRTHYEQYF.

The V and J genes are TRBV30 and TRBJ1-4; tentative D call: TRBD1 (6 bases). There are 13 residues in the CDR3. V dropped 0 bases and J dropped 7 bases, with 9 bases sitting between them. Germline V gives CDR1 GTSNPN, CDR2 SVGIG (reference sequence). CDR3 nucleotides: TGTGCCTGGAGTGTGGGGGCGGGTGAAAAACTGTTTTTT. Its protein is CAWSVGAGEKLFF. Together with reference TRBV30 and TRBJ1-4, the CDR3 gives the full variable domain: SQTIHQWPATLVQPVGSPLSLECTVEGTSNPNLYWYRQAAGRGLQLLFYSVGIGQISSEVPQNLSASRPQDRQFILSSKKLLLSDSGFYLCAWSVGAGEKLFFGSGTQLSVL.

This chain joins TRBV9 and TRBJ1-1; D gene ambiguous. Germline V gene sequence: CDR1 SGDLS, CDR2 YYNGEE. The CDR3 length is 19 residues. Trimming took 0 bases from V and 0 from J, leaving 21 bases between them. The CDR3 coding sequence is TGTGCCAGCAGCGTAGGGGTCAGGCGAAGACGGATGATGAACACTGAAGCTTTCTTT. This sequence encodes CASSVGVRRRRMMNTEAFF.

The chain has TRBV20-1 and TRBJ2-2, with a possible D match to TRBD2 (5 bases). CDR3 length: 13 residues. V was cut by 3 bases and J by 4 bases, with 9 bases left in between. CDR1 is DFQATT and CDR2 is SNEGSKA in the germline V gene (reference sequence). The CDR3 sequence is CSASGRSTGELFF. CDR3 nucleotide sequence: TGCAGTGCTAGTGGGAGAAGCACCGGGGAGCTGTTTTTT.

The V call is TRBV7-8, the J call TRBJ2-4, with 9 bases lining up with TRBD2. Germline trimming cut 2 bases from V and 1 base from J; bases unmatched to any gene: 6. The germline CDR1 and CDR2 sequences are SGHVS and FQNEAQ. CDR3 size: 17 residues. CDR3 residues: CASSLSAGGHAKNIQYF. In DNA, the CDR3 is TGTGCCAGCAGCTTATCCGCGGGGGGGCACGCCAAAAACATTCAGTACTTC.

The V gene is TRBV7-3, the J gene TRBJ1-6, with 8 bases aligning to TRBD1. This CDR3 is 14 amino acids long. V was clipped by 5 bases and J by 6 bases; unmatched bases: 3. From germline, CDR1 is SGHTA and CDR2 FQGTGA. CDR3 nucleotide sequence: TGTGCCAGCAGCAGGACAGGGCCTAATTCACCCCTCCACTTT. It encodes CASSRTGPNSPLHF.

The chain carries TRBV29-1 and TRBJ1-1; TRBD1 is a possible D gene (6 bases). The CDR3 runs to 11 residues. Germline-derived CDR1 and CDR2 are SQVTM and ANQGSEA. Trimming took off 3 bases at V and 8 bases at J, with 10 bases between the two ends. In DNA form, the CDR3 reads TGCAGCGTTGACGCCGGGACAGAAGCTTTCTTT. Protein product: CSVDAGTEAFF.